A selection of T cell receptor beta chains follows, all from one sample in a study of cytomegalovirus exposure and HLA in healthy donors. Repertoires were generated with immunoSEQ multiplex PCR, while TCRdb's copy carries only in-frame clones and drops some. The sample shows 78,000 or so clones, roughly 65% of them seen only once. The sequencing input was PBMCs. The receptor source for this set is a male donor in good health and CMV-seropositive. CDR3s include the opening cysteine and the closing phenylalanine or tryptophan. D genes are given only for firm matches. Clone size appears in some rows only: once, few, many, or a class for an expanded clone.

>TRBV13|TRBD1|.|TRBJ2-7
CASSLWGQGGEQYF
TGTGCCAGCAGCTTATGGGGACAGGGGGGCGAGCAGTACTTC
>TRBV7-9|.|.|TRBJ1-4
CASSPQGPANEKLFF
TGTGCCAGCAGCCCGCAGGGCCCCGCGAATGAAAAACTGTTTTTT
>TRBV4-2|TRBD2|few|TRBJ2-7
CASSQDPSGGAGEQYF
TGTGCCAGCAGCCAAGATCCCAGCGGGGGGGCCGGCGAGCAGTACTTC
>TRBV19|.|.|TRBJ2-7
CASSRGPRGSAASYEQYF
TGTGCCAGTAGTAGAGGCCCCCGCGGCTCGGCGGCCTCCTACGAGCAGTACTTC
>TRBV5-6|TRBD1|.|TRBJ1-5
CASSTLEQGAVYQPQHF
TGTGCCAGCAGCACCCTGGAACAGGGGGCGGTCTATCAGCCCCAGCATTTT
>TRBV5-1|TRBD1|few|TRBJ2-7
CASSWGQGGEQYF
TGCGCCAGCAGCTGGGGACAGGGAGGGGAGCAGTACTTC
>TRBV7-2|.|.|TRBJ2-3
CASSLLGPTGYASDTQYF
TGTGCCAGCAGCTTATTGGGCCCGACAGGCTACGCCTCAGATACGCAGTATTTT
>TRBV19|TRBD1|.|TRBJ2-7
CASSVRDSSYEQYF
TGTGCCAGTAGTGTCCGGGACAGCTCCTACGAGCAGTACTTC
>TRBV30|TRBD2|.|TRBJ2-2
CAWSLAVNTGELFF
TGTGCCTGGAGCCTAGCGGTAAACACCGGGGAGCTGTTTTTT
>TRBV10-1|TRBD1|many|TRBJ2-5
CASIWPGQGEETQYF
TGCGCCAGCATTTGGCCGGGACAGGGCGAGGAGACCCAGTACTTC
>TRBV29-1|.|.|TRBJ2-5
CSVVGGAGRRQETQYF
TGCAGCGTTGTGGGGGGTGCGGGGCGTCGCCAAGAGACCCAGTACTTC
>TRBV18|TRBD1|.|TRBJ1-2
CASSQQGARGYTF
TGTGCCAGCTCACAGCAGGGGGCGCGTGGCTACACCTTC
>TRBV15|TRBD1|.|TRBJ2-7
CATSSSGTGVGEQYF
TGTGCCACCAGCAGCTCCGGGACAGGGGTGGGGGAGCAGTACTTC
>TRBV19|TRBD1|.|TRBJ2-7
CASSIEGTGTYEQYF
TGTGCCAGTAGTATAGAAGGGACAGGGACCTACGAGCAGTACTTC
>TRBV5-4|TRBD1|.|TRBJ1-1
CASSLYGQGRWNTEAFF
TGTGCCAGCAGCTTGTACGGACAGGGGAGGTGGAACACTGAAGCTTTCTTT
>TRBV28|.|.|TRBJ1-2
CASSLVTTGYGYTF
TGTGCCAGCAGTTTAGTCACAACAGGATATGGCTACACCTTC
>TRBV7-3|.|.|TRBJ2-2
CASSSAATGELFF
TGTGCCAGCAGCTCAGCAGCGACCGGGGAGCTGTTTTTT
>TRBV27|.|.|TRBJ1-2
CASSLGGDYTF
TGTGCCAGCAGTTTAGGGGGGGACTACACCTTC
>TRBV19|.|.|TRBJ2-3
CASSTRQRGDTQYF
TGTGCCAGTAGTACCCGACAGAGGGGGGATACGCAGTATTTT
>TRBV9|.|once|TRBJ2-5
CASSYGTTYQETQYF
TGTGCCAGCAGCTATGGGACAACCTACCAAGAGACCCAGTACTTC
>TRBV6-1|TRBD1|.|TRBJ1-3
CASSGTGTGNTIYF
TGTGCCAGCAGTGGGACAGGGACTGGAAACACCATATATTTT
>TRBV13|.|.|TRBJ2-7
CASGEGSEQYF
TGTGCCAGCGGAGAGGGTAGCGAGCAGTACTTC
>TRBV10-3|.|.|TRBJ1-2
CAISESGRVAGYTF
TGTGCCATCAGTGAGTCGGGCAGGGTGGCGGGCTACACCTTC
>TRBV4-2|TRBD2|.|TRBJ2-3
CASSQGGLAGRGETDTQYF
TGTGCCAGCAGCCAAGGGGGACTAGCGGGAAGGGGTGAAACAGATACGCAGTATTTT
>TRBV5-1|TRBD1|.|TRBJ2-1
CASSRSGQGALNEQFF
TGCGCCAGCAGCCGCTCGGGACAGGGGGCTCTAAATGAGCAGTTCTTC
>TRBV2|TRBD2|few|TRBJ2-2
CASSVSGGAANTGELFF
TGTGCCAGCAGTGTGAGCGGGGGGGCTGCGAACACCGGGGAGCTGTTTTTT